Listed below are T cell receptor beta chains from one sample, sequenced in a study of PD-1 blockade in classical Hodgkin lymphoma. Sequencing used immunoSEQ multiplex PCR; TCRdb keeps in-frame clones, though not all of them. The sample lists 25,000 or so clones; around 69% were seen once. The material was peripheral blood mononuclear cells (PBMCs), obtained at baseline. All receptors come from a human donor with classical Hodgkin lymphoma. CDR3s include the opening cysteine and the closing phenylalanine or tryptophan.

V: TRBV28
J: TRBJ1-2
CDR3: CASSSTGDYGYTF

V: TRBV5-4
J: TRBJ2-1
CDR3: CASSSTRENEQFF

V: TRBV9
J: TRBJ2-2
CDR3: CASSVGGTGHGELFF

V: TRBV5-1
J: TRBJ2-1
CDR3: CASSLVATYNEQFF

V: TRBV10-2
J: TRBJ1-2
CDR3: CASSESAAGQNYGYTF

V: TRBV19
J: TRBJ2-5
CDR3: CASSIGGGLQETQYF

V: TRBV7-8
J: TRBJ2-6
CDR3: CASSADRYFSGANVLTF

V: TRBV21-1
J: TRBJ1-5
CDR3: CASSKFYWTGFEPQHF

V: TRBV19
J: TRBJ1-2
CDR3: CASSRHTPQTGDSRLTYGYTF

V: TRBV7-7
J: TRBJ2-5
CDR3: CASSLGIAGDGTQYF

V: TRBV7-2
J: TRBJ1-2
CDR3: CASSLAGARGYTF

V: TRBV7-9
J: TRBJ2-5
CDR3: CASSPTEDGPQETQYF

V: TRBV1
J: TRBJ2-6
CDR3: CTSRAQSRANVLTF

V: TRBV9
J: TRBJ1-1
CDR3: CASSRHLSISTDTEAFF

V: TRBV7-9
J: TRBJ2-3
CDR3: CASSGLAARTQYF

V: TRBV4-1
J: TRBJ2-3
CDR3: CASRRLVSIADTQYF

V: TRBV6-5
J: TRBJ1-2
CDR3: CASSYSDTLGGYTF

V: TRBV28
J: TRBJ1-2
CDR3: CASREWDRVFYGYTF

V: TRBV7-9
J: TRBJ2-2
CDR3: CASSPGGGPTGELFF

V: TRBV7-9
J: TRBJ2-7
CDR3: CASSLGVGLVYEQYF

V: TRBV9
J: TRBJ2-6
CDR3: CASSAGGLGANVLTF

V: TRBV6-6
J: TRBJ2-6
CDR3: CASSYRQISGANVLTF

V: TRBV10-3
J: TRBJ2-2
CDR3: CAIIGAGGELFF

V: TRBV6-1
J: TRBJ2-3
CDR3: CASSELAGGPDTQYF

V: TRBV5-1
J: TRBJ2-7
CDR3: CASSFSNPSYEQYF

V: TRBV18
J: TRBJ1-1
CDR3: CASPWNTEAFF

V: TRBV7-9
J: TRBJ1-2
CDR3: CASSLDTYGYTF

V: TRBV7-9
J: TRBJ2-3
CDR3: CASSFNSADTQYF

V: TRBV6-1
J: TRBJ1-6
CDR3: CASRATGGGSPLHF

V: TRBV5-1
J: TRBJ1-1
CDR3: CASSLDGRANTEAFF

V: TRBV28
J: TRBJ2-1
CDR3: CASSPTPSGLAGREFF

V: TRBV7-2
J: TRBJ2-1
CDR3: CASSLGSGVGENEQFF

V: TRBV29-1
J: TRBJ2-3
CDR3: CSVEEGWVANTDTQYF

V: TRBV9
J: TRBJ1-1
CDR3: CASSVVAKNTEAFF

V: TRBV13
J: TRBJ2-3
CDR3: CASSLGSRTGGKDTQYF

V: TRBV7-9
J: TRBJ1-2
CDR3: CASSMEGGNYGYTF

V: TRBV7-2
J: TRBJ2-2
CDR3: CASSSDKNTGGLFF

V: TRBV5-6
J: TRBJ1-5
CDR3: CASSLGKGTGLSNQPQHF

V: TRBV5-1
J: TRBJ1-4
CDR3: CASSQGGSTNEKLFF

V: TRBV27
J: TRBJ1-5
CDR3: CASSSTGGGDQPQHF

V: TRBV19
J: TRBJ1-2
CDR3: CASGGLGGYGYGYTF

V: TRBV6-6
J: TRBJ2-1
CDR3: CASSSDRGRYNEQFF

V: TRBV7-7
J: TRBJ2-5
CDR3: CASSPKLAGKETQYF

V: TRBV4-3
J: TRBJ1-3
CDR3: CASSQDRGRFGNTIYF

V: TRBV18
J: TRBJ2-1
CDR3: CASSPLPNNEQFF

V: TRBV7-2
J: TRBJ2-2
CDR3: CASSSPGLGNTGELFF

V: TRBV7-9
J: TRBJ2-1
CDR3: CASSSDGLGLNEQFF